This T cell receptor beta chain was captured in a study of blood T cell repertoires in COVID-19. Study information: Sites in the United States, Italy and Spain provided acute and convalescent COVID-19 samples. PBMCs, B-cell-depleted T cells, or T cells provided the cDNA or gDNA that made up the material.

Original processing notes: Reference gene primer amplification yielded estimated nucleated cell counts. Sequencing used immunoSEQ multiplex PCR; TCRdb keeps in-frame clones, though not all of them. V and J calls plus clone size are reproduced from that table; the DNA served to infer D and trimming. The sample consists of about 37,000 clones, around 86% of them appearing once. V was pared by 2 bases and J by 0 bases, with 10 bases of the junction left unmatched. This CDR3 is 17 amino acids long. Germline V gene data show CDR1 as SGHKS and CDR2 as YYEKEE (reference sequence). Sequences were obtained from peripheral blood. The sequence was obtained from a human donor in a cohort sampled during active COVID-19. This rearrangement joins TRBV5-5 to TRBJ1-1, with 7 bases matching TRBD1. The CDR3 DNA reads TGTGCCAGCAGCTTTGGAGGGACAGTTTTCATGAACACTGAAGCTTTCTTT. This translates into CASSFGGTVFMNTEAFF.